A selection of T cell receptor beta chains follows, all from one sample in a study of blood T cell repertoires in COVID-19. Using immunoSEQ multiplex PCR, the repertoire was profiled, and TCRdb retains in-frame clones only, with some absent. The sample consists of under 200,000 clones, roughly nine tenths of them appearing once. The sequenced sample was peripheral blood. Every receptor here comes from a man aged 50 to 59 with acute or convalescent COVID-19. Both conserved end residues are part of each CDR3. A D gene is named only where the DNA matches it firmly.

d_call v_call cdr3_length cdr3_aa
TRBD1 TRBV3-1/TRBV3-2 14 CASSQQVQGNGYTF
. TRBV6-5 12 CASSNPADTQYF
. TRBV18 15 CASSPQEWPNEKLFF
TRBD2 TRBV28 16 CASSALRLAGTDTQYF
. TRBV5-5 13 CASSTSGMYEQYF
. TRBV2 14 CASRIQGRLDTQYF
. TRBV30 14 CAWIRAWEPGELFF
TRBD2 TRBV4-1 17 CASSHPGLAGLTDTQYF
. TRBV30 12 CAWSVQGETQYF
. TRBV19 15 CASSAQGVVTGELFF
. TRBV27 14 CASSFVGAGTEAFF
. TRBV4-1 13 CASSQARGYEQYF
TRBD1 TRBV19 14 CASSIEQGNQPQHF
TRBD1 TRBV7-8 14 CASSKGQGAYEQYF
TRBD1 TRBV6-5 15 CASSYLDRGGYEQFF
. TRBV9 15 CASSVGWGDSYEQYF
TRBD2 TRBV9 18 CASSFLPGGGRGTGELFF
. TRBV5-1 15 CASSPGDQLTDTQYF
TRBD2 TRBV7-6 16 CASSLFSGGAVGELFF
. TRBV28 14 CASSLSQNTGELFF
. TRBV5-4 13 CASNLWGRYEQYF
. TRBV5-1 15 CASSLGGGSHQPQHF
. TRBV6-1 13 CASSEAGNQPQHF
. TRBV4-2 13 CASSQARTREQYF
. TRBV5-6 14 CASSPTGTNQPQHF
. TRBV3-1/TRBV3-2 15 CASSPRDRAKNIQYF
TRBD2 TRBV29-1 15 CSVRRLAGVYNEQFF
. TRBV4-2 16 CASSQEMGGGLNEQFF
. TRBV27 13 CASSLTMNTEAFF
TRBD1 TRBV9 16 CASSVQDRVERETQYF
. TRBV2 12 CASRETVGELFF
. TRBV6-5 15 CASSYGGNLDTEAFF
TRBD1 TRBV9 14 CASSGYRGEETQYF
. TRBV5-1 14 CASSLRTEAYEQYF
TRBD1 TRBV7-8 15 CASSFRRGPLETQYF
. TRBV30 16 CAWRRNPRQMNTEAFF
TRBD1 TRBV6-1 16 CASSEARQGINQPQHF
. TRBV5-1 16 CASSPVGPGGNTEAFF
. TRBV28 12 CAAQGNRNTIYF
TRBD1 TRBV28 14 CASSQGQKNSPLHF
TRBD1 TRBV7-9 15 CASSLPTGSNEKLFF
TRBD1 TRBV5-1 16 CASRPIPGQGYNEQFF
TRBD1 TRBV5-1 19 CASSFPERDRTKNTGELFF
. TRBV6-6 15 CASSYSSRNSNEQFF
. TRBV29-1 13 CSVRGNADTEAFF
. TRBV5-4 15 CASSLRTDLTGELFF
TRBD2 TRBV27 15 CASSPRGLAFRELFF
TRBD1 TRBV6-5 15 CASSYLGQVNYGYTF
. TRBV28 14 CASTPVNSGNTIYF
TRBD2 TRBV18 15 CASSPAAAGGNEQYF
TRBD1 TRBV5-1 15 CASSPGGTGENIQYF
TRBD1 TRBV9 15 CASSSGTGSTDTQYF
. TRBV11-2 15 CASSRGRQLNSPLHF
TRBD1 TRBV28 15 CASSFTGGRSYEQYF
. TRBV28 11 CASSISMEAFF
. TRBV7-3 16 CASSRSGTGNTGELFF
TRBD1 TRBV28 16 CASSPIPQDRGKTQYF
TRBD1 TRBV30 12 CACRTGDQPQHF